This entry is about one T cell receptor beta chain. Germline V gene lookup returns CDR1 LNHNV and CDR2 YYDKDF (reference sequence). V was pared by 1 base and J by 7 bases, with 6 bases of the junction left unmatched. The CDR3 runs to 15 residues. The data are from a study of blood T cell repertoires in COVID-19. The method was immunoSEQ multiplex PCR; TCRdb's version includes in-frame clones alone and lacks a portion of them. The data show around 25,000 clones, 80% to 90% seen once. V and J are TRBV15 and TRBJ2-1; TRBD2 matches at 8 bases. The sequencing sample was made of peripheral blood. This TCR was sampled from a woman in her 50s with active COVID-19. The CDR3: CATSRVIAGWNEQFF. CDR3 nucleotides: TGTGCCACCAGCAGAGTTATAGCGGGGTGGAATGAGCAGTTCTTC.